This record concerns one T cell receptor (beta chain) sequence. Antigen: not known. The sample comes from a study of T cell responses to AZD1222 COVID-19 vaccine. Study observations and caveats: Repertoires were collected only later (after the peak T cell response had occurred). Clonal diversity was possibly underestimated; the donors were predominantly white British and more often female. Just a handful of people given AZD1222 tested seropositive at baseline. Reportedly, nearly half the spike-specific TCRs target unmutated variant regions.

V shed 4 bases, J shed 2 bases, and the junction held 17 bases outside the gene matches. CDR3 length equals 19 residues. Germline V lookup: CDR1 LNHDA, CDR2 SQIVND (reference sequence). Clones were read by immunoSEQ multiplex PCR, and TCRdb kept only the in-frame ones, dropping some. This sample has over 110,000 clones, with around 94% found just once. Sample: peripheral blood, taken after recovery from COVID-19. The V call is TRBV19, the J call TRBJ2-1; 7 bases map to TRBD2. The receptor was isolated from an adult who had recovered from COVID-19. CDR3 DNA sequence: TGTGCCAGTAGTACCGACCTTAGCGGGTTCGTAGACACCTACAATGAGCAGTTCTTC. Its translation: CASSTDLSGFVDTYNEQFF.